This T cell receptor beta chain was retrieved from a study of response to subunit inactivated influenza vaccine. MiXCR, applied by TCRdb to the RT-PCR reads, yields one record per CDR3 protein. Altogether 700,000 to 900,000 distinct CDR3 sequences are present, 21% being singletons, with the ten largest covering roughly 10%. Regarding the study as a whole: Authors suggested seasonal influenza vaccinations each recruit few new T cells.

In its sample, this clonotype was seen a few times. Its antigen remains unknown. The sequence came from a man aged 50-59 years who received an inactivated influenza vaccine. Sequenced material: PBMCs from blood, taken 5 to 6 days after vaccination.

The CDR3 DNA reads TGTGCCAGCAGTTCAACAGGGGGAGAAGAGACCCAGTACTTC. This codes for CASSSTGGEETQYF. V gene TRBV28 combines with J gene TRBJ2-5, with TRBD1 matching over 8 bases. Unmatched junction bases numbered 4, after V lost 4 bases and J lost 3 bases. Germline V gene sequence: CDR1 MDHEN, CDR2 SYDVKM. The CDR3 contains 14 residues.